What follows are 11 T cell receptor beta chains derived from one specimen sequenced in a study of cytomegalovirus exposure and HLA in healthy donors (TCRdb year 2017). The library was built by means of the immunoSEQ multiplex PCR assay. A mixture of 60 forward primers for TCR Vbeta segments and 13 reverse primers for TCR Jbeta segments was used in the multiplex PCR. Held by TCRdb, this immuneACCESS table contains in-frame sequences only and omits some clones. Under half of the omission traces to an unresolved V gene where checked; the cause of the rest is unknown. The sample yields around 140,000 clones; about 80% were counted once. The ten largest account for around 3.2% of the sample. Sequencing was done on a sample of PBMCs. These receptor sequences come from a female donor in good health and CMV-seronegative.

This clone was found a few times. The chain employs TRBV30 and TRBJ1-1; TRBD1 matches 8 bases. There are 15 residues in the CDR3. From germline, CDR1 is GTSNPN and CDR2 SVGIG (reference sequence). The junction had 5 bases not matched to a gene; V was cut back by 1 base and J by 1 base. The CDR3 DNA sequence: TGTGCCTGGAGTGCCCCCGGGACAGGGAACACTGAAGCTTTCTTT. Residues: CAWSAPGTGNTEAFF.

V and J are TRBV9 and TRBJ2-5; no definite D call. The germline CDR1 and CDR2 sequences are SGDLS and YYNGEE. CDR3 size: 14 residues. V dropped 4 bases and J dropped 2 bases, with 12 bases sitting between them. In DNA form, the CDR3 reads TGTGCCAGCAGCACCCTAGGCAGACAAGAGACCCAGTACTTC. This translates into CASSTLGRQETQYF.

About this clone: One junction end does not reproduce the germline sequence, and a read error may be involved. V is TRBV27 and J is TRBJ1-2, with unresolved D. Germline V CDR1 and CDR2: MNHEY, SMNVEV (reference sequence). This CDR3 spans 15 amino acids. As DNA, the CDR3 is TGTGCCAGCAGTCCCGCGGTCCCAACCCGGCTAGGCTACCCCTTC. As protein: CASSPAVPTRLGYPF.

The V and J genes are TRBV7-6 and TRBJ1-2, with TRBD1 identical over 7 bases. The germline gives CDR1 SGHVS, CDR2 FNYEAQ. With 5 bases clipped from V and 2 bases from J, the junction kept 5 bases outside the gene matches. The length of the CDR3 is 14 residues. CDR3 DNA: TGTGCCAGCAGCCCCGGGACAGCCAACTATGGCTACACCTTC. Translating it yields CASSPGTANYGYTF.

J is TRBJ2-5 and V is TRBV27, with no clear D. The CDR3 sequence is 13 residues long. V gave up 5 bases and J gave up 5 bases, with 12 bases separating them. Germline CDR1 is MNHEY and CDR2 is SMNVEV (reference sequence). The CDR3 spells CASSGLSRETQYF. The CDR3 DNA sequence: TGTGCCAGCAGTGGCCTTTCGCGGGAGACCCAGTACTTC.

CDR3: CASSAQASSGANVLTF. Here the CDR3 DNA reads TGTGCCAGCAGCGCACAGGCGAGCTCTGGGGCCAACGTCCTGACTTTC. V usage is TRBV7-2 and J usage is TRBJ2-6; a possible D gene is TRBD1 (5 bases). The CDR3 has 16 residues. Looked up from germline, CDR1 is SGHTA and CDR2 is FQGNSA. Trimming left V 5 bases short and J 0 bases short, with 11 bases between.

Note on this clone: The sample carries other DNA sequences with the same CDR3. J is TRBJ2-3 and V is TRBV25-1; unclear D gene. Trimming cost V 2 bases and J 2 bases, with 17 bases left between them. The CDR3 length is 17 residues. Germline V gives CDR1 MGHDK, CDR2 SYGVNS. CDR3 in amino acids: CASSEGSWKGVTDTQYF. DNA for the CDR3: TGTGCCAGCAGTGAAGGGTCCTGGAAAGGAGTCACAGATACGCAGTATTTT.

This chain connects TRBV7-3 to TRBJ1-1; D perhaps matches TRBD1 (6 bases). Trimming removed 9 bases at V and 3 bases at J, with 14 bases between. The CDR3 sequence is 13 residues long. Per germline, CDR1 SGHTA and CDR2 FQGTGA. The CDR3 sequence is CARGTGRDTEAFF. In nucleotides, the CDR3 is TGTGCCAGGGGAACAGGGAGGGACACTGAAGCTTTCTTT. The entire variable domain, with the rest obtained from reference TRBV7-3 and TRBJ1-1, is as follows: GAGVSQTPSNKVTEKGKYVELRCDPISGHTALYWYRQSLGQGPEFLIYFQGTGAADDSGLPNDRFFAVRPEGSVSTLKIQRTERGDSAVYLCARGTGRDTEAFFGQGTRLTVV.

The chain recombines TRBV23-1 with TRBJ2-1; the match to TRBD2 covers 10 bases. TRBV23-1 is recorded as an ORF, its role being uncertain. The J segment lost 7 bases and the V segment lost 0 bases, leaving 21 bases of the junction unmatched. The CDR3 is made up of 21 amino acids. This CDR3 is CASSQSGTGEQREGRKNEQFF. The CDR3 bases are TGCGCCAGCAGTCAATCGGGTACGGGGGAACAGCGGGAGGGCCGTAAGAATGAGCAGTTCTTC.

This rearrangement joins TRBV30 to TRBJ2-1, with D possibly being TRBD2 (5 bases). This CDR3 comprises 13 residues. CDR1 is GTSNPN and CDR2 is SVGIG in the germline V gene (reference sequence). Trimming removed 2 bases from V and 3 bases from J, with 8 bases in between. The CDR3 protein is CAWSPSLYNEQFF. The CDR3 DNA sequence: TGTGCCTGGAGTCCTAGCCTCTACAATGAGCAGTTCTTC.

This chain uses TRBV10-3 with TRBJ1-1, with D tentatively TRBD1 (5 bases). Germline CDR1 and CDR2: ENHRY and SYGVKD. V was trimmed by 6 bases and J by 1 base, leaving 15 bases between them. CDR3 length: 15 residues. CDR3 bases: TGTGCCATCAGGACCACCGAGACAGAGAACACTGAAGCTTTCTTT. Encoded protein: CAIRTTETENTEAFF.